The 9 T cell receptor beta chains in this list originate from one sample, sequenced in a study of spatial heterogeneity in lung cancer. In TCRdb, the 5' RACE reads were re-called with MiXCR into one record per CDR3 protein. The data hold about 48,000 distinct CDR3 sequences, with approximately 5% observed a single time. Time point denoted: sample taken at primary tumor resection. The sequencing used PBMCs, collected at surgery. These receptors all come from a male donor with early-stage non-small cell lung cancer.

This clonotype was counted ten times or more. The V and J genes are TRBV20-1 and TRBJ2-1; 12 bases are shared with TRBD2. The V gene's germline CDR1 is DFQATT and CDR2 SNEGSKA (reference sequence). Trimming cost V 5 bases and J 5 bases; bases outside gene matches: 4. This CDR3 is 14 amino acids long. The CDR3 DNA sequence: TGCAGTGCTCGGACTAGCGGGATCCACAATGAGCAGTTCTTC. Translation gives CSARTSGIHNEQFF.

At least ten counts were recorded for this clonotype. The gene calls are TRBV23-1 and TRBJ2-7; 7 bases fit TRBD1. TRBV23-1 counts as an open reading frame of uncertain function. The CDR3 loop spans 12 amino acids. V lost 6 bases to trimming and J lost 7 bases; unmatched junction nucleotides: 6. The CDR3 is CASRVDREEQYF. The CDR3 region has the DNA TGCGCCAGCAGGGTCGACAGGGAAGAGCAGTACTTC.

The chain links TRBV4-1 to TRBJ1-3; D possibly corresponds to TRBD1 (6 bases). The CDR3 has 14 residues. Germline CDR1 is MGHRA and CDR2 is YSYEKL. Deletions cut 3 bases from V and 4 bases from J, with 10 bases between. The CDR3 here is CASSQRGEGNTIYF. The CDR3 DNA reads TGCGCCAGCAGCCAGAGGGGGGAAGGAAACACCATATATTTT.

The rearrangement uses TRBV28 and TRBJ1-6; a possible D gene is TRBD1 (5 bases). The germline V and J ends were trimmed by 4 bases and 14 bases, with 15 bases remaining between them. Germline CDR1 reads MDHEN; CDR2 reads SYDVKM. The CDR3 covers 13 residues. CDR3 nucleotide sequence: TGTGCCAGCAGTTGGACTGCCGAGGGGACCCTCCACTTT. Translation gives CASSWTAEGTLHF. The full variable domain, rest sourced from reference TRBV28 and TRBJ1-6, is DVKVTQSSRYLVKRTGEKVFLECVQDMDHENMFWYRQDPGLGLRLIYFSYDVKMKEKGDIPEGYSVSREKKERFSLILESASTNQTSMYLCASSWTAEGTLHFGNGTRLTVT.

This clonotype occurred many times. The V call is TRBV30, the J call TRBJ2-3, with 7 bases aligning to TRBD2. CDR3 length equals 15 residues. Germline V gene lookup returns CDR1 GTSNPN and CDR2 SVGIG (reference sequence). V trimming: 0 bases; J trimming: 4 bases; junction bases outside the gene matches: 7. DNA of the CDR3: TGTGCCTGGAGTGTACGCGGGAGCCCCCCAGATACGCAGTATTTT. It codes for CAWSVRGSPPDTQYF.

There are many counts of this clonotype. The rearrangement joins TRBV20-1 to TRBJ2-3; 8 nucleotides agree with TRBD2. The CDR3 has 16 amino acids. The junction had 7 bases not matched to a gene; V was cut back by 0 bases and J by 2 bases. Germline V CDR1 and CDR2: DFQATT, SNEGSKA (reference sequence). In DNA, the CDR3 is TGCAGTGCTAGAGAAGTCGTAGCGGGAACCACAGATACGCAGTATTTT. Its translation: CSAREVVAGTTDTQYF.

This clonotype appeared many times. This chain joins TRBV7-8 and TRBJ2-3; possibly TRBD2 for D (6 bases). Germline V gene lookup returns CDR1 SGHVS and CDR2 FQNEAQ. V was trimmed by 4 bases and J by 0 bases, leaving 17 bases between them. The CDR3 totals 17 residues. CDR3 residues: CASSSFLIGTSTDTQYF. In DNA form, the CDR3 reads TGTGCCAGCAGCTCCTTTCTTATAGGGACTAGCACAGATACGCAGTATTTT.

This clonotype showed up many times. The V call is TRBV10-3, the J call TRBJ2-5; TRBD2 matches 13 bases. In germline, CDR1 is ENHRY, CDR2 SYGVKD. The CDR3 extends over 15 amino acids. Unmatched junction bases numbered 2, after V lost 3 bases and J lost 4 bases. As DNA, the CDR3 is TGTGCCATCAGTGACGGACTAGCGGGAGTAGAGACCCAGTACTTC. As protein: CAISDGLAGVETQYF.

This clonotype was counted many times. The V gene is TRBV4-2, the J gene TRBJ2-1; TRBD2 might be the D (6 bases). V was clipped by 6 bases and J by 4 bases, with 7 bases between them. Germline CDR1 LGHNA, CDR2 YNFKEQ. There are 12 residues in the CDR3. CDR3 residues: CASRGGYNEQFF. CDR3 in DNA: TGTGCCAGCAGGGGGGGATACAATGAGCAGTTCTTC.